This TCR beta chain came from a study of blood T cell repertoires in COVID-19. Sequenced by immunoSEQ multiplex PCR; TCRdb stores in-frame clones only, minus some. The data contain a few hundred thousand clones, roughly 90% of them seen just once; the ten biggest clones take up 0.94%. The specimen sequenced was peripheral blood. The clonotype originates from a woman in her thirties or forties who had recovered from COVID-19.

The CDR3 nucleotides read TGTGCCAGCAGCTTAGCGGCAGGGGTGAGCTATGGCTACACCTTC. This gives the protein CASSLAAGVSYGYTF. The rearrangement links TRBV11-2 to TRBJ1-2; D perhaps matches TRBD1 (6 bases). This CDR3 has 15 amino acids. V was clipped by 1 base and J by 4 bases, with 13 bases between them. The germline CDR1 and CDR2 sequences are SGHAT and FQNNGV.